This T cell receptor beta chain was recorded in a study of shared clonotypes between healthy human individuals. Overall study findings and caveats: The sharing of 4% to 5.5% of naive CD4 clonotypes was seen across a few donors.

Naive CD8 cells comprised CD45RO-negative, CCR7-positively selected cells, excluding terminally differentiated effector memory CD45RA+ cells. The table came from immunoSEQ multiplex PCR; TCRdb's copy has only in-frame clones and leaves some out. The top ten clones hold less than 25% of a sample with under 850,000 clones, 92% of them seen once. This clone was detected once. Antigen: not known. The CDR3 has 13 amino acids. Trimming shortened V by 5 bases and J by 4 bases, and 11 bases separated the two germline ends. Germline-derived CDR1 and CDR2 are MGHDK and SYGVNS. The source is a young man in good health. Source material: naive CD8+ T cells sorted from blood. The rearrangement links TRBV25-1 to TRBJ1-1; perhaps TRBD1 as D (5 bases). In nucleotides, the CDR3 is TGTGCCAGCAGTAAGGGGATAATCACTGAAGCTTTCTTT. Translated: CASSKGIITEAFF.